Each of the 5 T cell receptor beta chains below was sequenced from the same sample in a study of shared clonotypes between healthy human individuals. Some clones are missing from TCRdb's copy, which holds only in-frame ones; the method was immunoSEQ multiplex PCR. This table holds roughly 640,000 clones, roughly 70% found once. The sequenced sample was memory CD4+ T cells sorted from blood. Indicated subset: CD45RA-negative fraction. Every receptor here comes from a woman aged 25 to 39 in good health.

The chain joins TRBV9 to TRBJ2-3; 9 nucleotides agree with TRBD2. From germline, CDR1 is SGDLS and CDR2 YYNGEE. The CDR3 length is 16 residues. The V gene end was trimmed by 4 bases and the J gene end by 11 bases; junction bases not matched to a gene: 17. CDR3 sequence reads: CASSPRKIAGVGGQYF. Here the CDR3 DNA reads TGTGCCAGCAGCCCCCGTAAAATAGCGGGAGTGGGTGGGCAGTATTTT.

This rearrangement joins TRBV7-9 to TRBJ2-7, with D unclear. CDR3 length: 13 residues. The V end was cut by 4 bases, the J end by 3 bases, with 10 bases between. In germline, CDR1 is SEHNR, CDR2 FQNEAQ (reference sequence). The CDR3 region is CASSSDTGYEQYF. CDR3 nucleotide sequence: TGTGCCAGCAGCTCAGACACGGGCTACGAGCAGTACTTC.

The V and J genes are TRBV27 and TRBJ1-4, with unresolved D. CDR1 and CDR2 from the germline V gene are MNHEY and SMNVEV (reference sequence). The V gene lost 10 bases and the J gene lost 5 bases, with 11 bases spanning the gap. The length of the CDR3 is 12 residues. CDR3 region: CATKGRNEKLFF. CDR3 coding DNA: TGTGCCACGAAGGGTCGCAATGAAAAACTGTTTTTT.

This rearrangement joins TRBV19 to TRBJ2-7; maybe TRBD1 (5 bases). Germline V CDR1 and CDR2: LNHDA, SQIVND (reference sequence). V dropped 2 bases and J dropped 3 bases, with 11 bases sitting between them. This CDR3 has 14 amino acids. CDR3 sequence reads: CASSIRAGLYEQYF. Written as DNA, the CDR3 is TGTGCCAGTAGTATAAGGGCAGGGCTCTACGAGCAGTACTTC.

This clone came up a few times. The chain recombines TRBV19 with TRBJ2-1; TRBD2 aligns across 9 bases. The CDR3 covers 16 residues. The ends lost 5 bases at V and 4 bases at J; junction bases unmatched: 9. Germline loops: CDR1 LNHDA, CDR2 SQIVND (reference sequence). CDR3 protein: CASSSQLTSGYNEQFF. In DNA form, the CDR3 reads TGTGCCAGTAGTTCGCAACTGACTAGCGGTTACAATGAGCAGTTCTTC.